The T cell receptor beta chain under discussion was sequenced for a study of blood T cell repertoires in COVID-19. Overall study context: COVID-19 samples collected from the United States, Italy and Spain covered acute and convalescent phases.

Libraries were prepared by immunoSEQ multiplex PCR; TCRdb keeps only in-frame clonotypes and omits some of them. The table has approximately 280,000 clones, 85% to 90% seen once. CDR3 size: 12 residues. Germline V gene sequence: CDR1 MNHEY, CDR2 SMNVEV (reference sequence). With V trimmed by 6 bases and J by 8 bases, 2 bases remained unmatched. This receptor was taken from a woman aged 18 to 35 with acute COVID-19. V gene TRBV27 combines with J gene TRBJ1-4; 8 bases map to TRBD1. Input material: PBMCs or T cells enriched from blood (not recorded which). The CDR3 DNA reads TGTGCCAGCAGACAGGGGGGGGAAAAACTGTTTTTT. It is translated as CASRQGGEKLFF. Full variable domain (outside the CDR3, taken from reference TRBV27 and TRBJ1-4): EAQVTQNPRYLITVTGKKLTVTCSQNMNHEYMSWYRQDPGLGLRQIYYSMNVEVTDKGDVPEGYKVSRKEKRNFPLILESPSPNQTSLYFCASRQGGEKLFFGSGTQLSVL.